A single T cell receptor (beta chain) is shown here with its context. This clonotype was found many times. What antigen it recognizes has not been identified. No much larger clone exists at a distance of one base, and base qualities are not known. The germline V gene sets CDR1 to SGHVS and CDR2 to FQNEAQ. The CDR3 holds 16 amino acids from the cysteine to the phenylalanine. CDR3 DNA only is kept here, 48 bases in frame from base 1. V trim: 9 bases; J trim: 7 bases; unmatched bases: 15. These data are taken from a study of T cell repertoires in cytomegalovirus infection (dated by TCRdb to about 2019). Context from the whole study: Recently identified HLA-C-restricted CMV epitopes, whose presentation resists viral immunomodulation, were targeted by peptide stimulations together with well-studied HLA-B-restricted epitopes. Donor HLA type was relevant to the analysis, as public TCR beta signatures indicated carriage of CMV infection together with the matching HLA type. Broad study findings and their caveats: In both this cohort and an independent roughly 350-donor cohort, the cumulative frequency of public TCR beta family members distinguished carriers of CMV infection plus the relevant HLA type. The ex vivo response was dominated by HLA-C-restricted CMV-specific TCR beta clonotypes, which also provided the single most frequent clonotype in two of eight donors.

Sample treatment or condition, as interpreted from the label and publication: in vitro stimulation with specific CMV peptide epitopes to enrich CMV-specific T cells. Sequencing relied on an Illumina HiSeq 1500. In TCRdb, the public reads were trimmed at Q25 with fastp and aligned with MiXCR, with productive beta chains retained. Each CDR3 protein gets just one entry, which takes the most common genes and DNA from the rows behind it. Here the sample has 900,000 to 950,000 distinct CDR3 sequences; less than 40% occur a single time. Around an eighth of the sample belongs to the ten largest clones. The rearrangement combines TRBV7-8 with TRBJ1-6; 7 central bases correspond to TRBD1. This specimen consisted of cultured CD8+ T cells from PBMCs, obtained from culture after CMV antigen stimulation. The TCR sequence derives from a human donor in good health (CMV status not recorded). Some clones in this sample may be carry-over from other donors' samples. The CDR3 here reads CARQSQSGGFNSPLHF. The DNA sequence reads TGTGCCAGACAATCCCAATCAGGGGGGTTCAATTCACCCCTCCACTTT.